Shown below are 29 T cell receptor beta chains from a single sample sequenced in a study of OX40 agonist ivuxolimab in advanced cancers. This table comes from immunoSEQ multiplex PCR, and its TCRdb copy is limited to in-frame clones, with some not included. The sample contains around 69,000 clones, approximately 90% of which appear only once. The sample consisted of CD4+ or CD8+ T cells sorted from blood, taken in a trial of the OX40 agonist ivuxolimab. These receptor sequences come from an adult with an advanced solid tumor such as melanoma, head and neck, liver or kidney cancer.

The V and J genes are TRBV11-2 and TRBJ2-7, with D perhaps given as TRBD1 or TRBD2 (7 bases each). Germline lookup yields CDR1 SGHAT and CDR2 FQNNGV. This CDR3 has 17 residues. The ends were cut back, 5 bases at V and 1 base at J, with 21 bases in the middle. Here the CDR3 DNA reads TGTGCCAGCAGCCCAGGGGGGGGCGGATATAAGTCCTACGAGCAGTACTTC. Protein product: CASSPGGGGYKSYEQYF.

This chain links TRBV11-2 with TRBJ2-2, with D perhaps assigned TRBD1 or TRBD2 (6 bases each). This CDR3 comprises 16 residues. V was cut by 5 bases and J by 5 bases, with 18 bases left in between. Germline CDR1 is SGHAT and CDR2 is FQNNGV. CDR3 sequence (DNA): TGTGCCAGCAGCCACCAGCGGGCAGGGGTTACCGGGGAGCTGTTTTTT. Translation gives CASSHQRAGVTGELFF.

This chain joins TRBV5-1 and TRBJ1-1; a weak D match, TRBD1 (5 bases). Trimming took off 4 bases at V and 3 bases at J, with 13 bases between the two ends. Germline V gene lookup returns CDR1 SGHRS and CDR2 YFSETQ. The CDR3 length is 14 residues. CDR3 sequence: CASSPSGGDTEAFF. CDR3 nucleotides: TGCGCCAGCAGCCCGTCGGGGGGAGACACTGAAGCTTTCTTT.

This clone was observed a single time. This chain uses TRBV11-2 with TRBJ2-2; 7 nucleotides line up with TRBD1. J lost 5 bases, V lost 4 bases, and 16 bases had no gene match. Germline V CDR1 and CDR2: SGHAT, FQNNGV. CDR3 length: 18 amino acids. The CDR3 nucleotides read TGTGCCAGCAGCTCCCTCGACCTGGACAGGAGATGGACCGGGGAGCTGTTTTTT. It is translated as CASSSLDLDRRWTGELFF. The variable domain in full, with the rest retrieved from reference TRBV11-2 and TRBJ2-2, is EAGVAQSPRYKIIEKRQSVAFWCNPISGHATLYWYQQILGQGPKLLIQFQNNGVVDDSQLPKDRFSAERLKGVDSTLKIQPAKLEDSAVYLCASSSLDLDRRWTGELFFGEGSRLTVL.

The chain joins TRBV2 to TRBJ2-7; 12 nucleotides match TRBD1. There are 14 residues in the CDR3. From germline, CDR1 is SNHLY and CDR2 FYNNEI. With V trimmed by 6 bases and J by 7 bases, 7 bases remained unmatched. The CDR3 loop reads CASRVGQGAGEQYF. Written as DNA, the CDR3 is TGTGCCAGCAGAGTGGGACAGGGGGCGGGTGAGCAGTACTTC.

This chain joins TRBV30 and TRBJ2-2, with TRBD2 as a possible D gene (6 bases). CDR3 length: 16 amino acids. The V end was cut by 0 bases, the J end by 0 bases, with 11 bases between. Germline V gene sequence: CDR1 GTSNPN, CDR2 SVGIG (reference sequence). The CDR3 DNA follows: TGTGCCTGGAGTGTAGGTTTAGCGGCGAACACCGGGGAGCTGTTTTTT. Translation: CAWSVGLAANTGELFF.

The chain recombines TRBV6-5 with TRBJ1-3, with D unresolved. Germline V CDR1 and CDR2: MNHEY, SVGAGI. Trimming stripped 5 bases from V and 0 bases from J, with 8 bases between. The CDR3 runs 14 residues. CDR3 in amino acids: CASSESFSGNTIYF. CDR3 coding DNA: TGTGCCAGCAGTGAGAGTTTCTCTGGAAACACCATATATTTT.

Here the CDR3 reads CASSRRALGDTQYF. DNA of the CDR3: TGCGCCAGCAGCAGACGGGCCCTAGGGGATACGCAGTATTTT. The chain has TRBV5-1 and TRBJ2-3; D is ambiguous. This CDR3 has 14 amino acids. Germline V gene sequence: CDR1 SGHRS, CDR2 YFSETQ. The ends were cut back, 4 bases at V and 6 bases at J, with 15 bases in the middle.

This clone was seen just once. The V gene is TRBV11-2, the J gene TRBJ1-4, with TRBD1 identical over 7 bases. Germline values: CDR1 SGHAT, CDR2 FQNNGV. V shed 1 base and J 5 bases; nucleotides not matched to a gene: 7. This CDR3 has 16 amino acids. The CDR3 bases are TGTGCCAGCAGCTTAGCGCGGCCAGGGGGAAATGAAAAACTGTTTTTT. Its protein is CASSLARPGGNEKLFF.

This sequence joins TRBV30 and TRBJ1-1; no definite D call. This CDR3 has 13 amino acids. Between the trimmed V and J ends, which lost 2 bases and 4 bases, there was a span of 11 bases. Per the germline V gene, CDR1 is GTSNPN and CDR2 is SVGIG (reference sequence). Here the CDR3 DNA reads TGTGCCTGGAGTCCAATCGCGGGCACTGAAGCTTTCTTT. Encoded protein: CAWSPIAGTEAFF.

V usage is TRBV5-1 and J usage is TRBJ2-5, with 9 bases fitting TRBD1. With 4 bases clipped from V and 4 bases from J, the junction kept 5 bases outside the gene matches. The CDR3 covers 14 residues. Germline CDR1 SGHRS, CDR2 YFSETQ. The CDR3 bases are TGCGCCAGCAGCCAAGGACAGGGGATAGAGACCCAGTACTTC. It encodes CASSQGQGIETQYF.

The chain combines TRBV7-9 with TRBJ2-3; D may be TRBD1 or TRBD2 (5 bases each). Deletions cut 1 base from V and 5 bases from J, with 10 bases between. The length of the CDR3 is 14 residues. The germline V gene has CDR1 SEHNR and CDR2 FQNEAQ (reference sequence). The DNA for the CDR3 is TGTGCCAGCAGCTTAGGAGGGGCGGGAGATACGCAGTATTTT. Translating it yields CASSLGGAGDTQYF.

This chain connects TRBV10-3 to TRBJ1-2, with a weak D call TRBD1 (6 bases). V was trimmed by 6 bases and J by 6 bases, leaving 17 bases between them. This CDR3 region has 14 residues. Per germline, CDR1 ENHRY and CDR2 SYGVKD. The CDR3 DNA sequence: TGTGCCATCAGACGGACAGAGGGAAACGATGGCTACACCTTC. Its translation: CAIRRTEGNDGYTF.

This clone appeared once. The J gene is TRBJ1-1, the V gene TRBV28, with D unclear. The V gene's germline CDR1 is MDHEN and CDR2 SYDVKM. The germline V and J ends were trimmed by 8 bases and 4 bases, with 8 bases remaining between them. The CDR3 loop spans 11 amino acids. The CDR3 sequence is CASYGGTEAFF. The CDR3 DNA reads TGTGCCAGCTATGGTGGCACTGAAGCTTTCTTT.

The CDR3 DNA reads TGTGCCAGCAGCTTGGCCGGAACAGGTTCCTACGAGCAGTACTTC. It codes for CASSLAGTGSYEQYF. V and J are TRBV5-5 and TRBJ2-7; possibly TRBD1 for D (5 bases). The CDR3 loop spans 15 amino acids. The germline V and J ends were trimmed by 0 bases and 1 base, with 11 bases remaining between them. CDR1 and CDR2 (germline): SGHKS, YYEKEE (reference sequence).

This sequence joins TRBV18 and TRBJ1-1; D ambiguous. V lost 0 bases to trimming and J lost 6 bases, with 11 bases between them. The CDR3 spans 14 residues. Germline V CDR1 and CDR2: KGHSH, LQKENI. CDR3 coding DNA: TGTGCCAGCTCACCACCGCGGGGAAGGGCTGAAGCTTTCTTT. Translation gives CASSPPRGRAEAFF.

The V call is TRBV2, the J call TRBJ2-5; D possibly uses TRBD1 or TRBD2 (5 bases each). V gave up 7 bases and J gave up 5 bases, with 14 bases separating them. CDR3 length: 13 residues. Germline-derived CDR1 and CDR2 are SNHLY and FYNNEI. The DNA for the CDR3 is TGTGCCAGCATCCCAACAGAGGGGGAGACCCAGTACTTC. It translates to CASIPTEGETQYF.

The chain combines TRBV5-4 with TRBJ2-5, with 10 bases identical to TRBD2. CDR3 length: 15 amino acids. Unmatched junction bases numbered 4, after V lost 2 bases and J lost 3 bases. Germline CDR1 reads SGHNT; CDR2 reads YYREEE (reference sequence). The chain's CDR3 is CASSLGLAAKETQYF. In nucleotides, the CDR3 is TGTGCCAGCAGCTTAGGACTAGCGGCCAAAGAGACCCAGTACTTC. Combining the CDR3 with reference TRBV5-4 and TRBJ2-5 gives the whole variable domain ETGVTQSPTHLIKTRGQQVTLRCSSQSGHNTVSWYQQALGQGPQFIFQYYREEENGRGNFPPRFSGLQFPNYSSELNVNALELDDSALYLCASSLGLAAKETQYFGPGTRLLVL.

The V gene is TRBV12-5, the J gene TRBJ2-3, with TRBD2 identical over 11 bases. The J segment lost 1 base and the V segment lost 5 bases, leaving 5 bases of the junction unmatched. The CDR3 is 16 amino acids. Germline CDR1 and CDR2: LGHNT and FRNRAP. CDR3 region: CASGSGLAGRTDTQYF. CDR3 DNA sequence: TGTGCTAGTGGTAGCGGACTAGCGGGCCGCACAGATACGCAGTATTTT.

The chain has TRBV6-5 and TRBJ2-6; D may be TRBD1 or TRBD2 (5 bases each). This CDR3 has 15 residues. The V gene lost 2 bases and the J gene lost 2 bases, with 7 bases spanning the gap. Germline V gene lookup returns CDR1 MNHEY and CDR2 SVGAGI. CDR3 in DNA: TGTGCCAGCAGTTACAAGGGACCTGGGGCCAACGTCCTGACTTTC. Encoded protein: CASSYKGPGANVLTF.

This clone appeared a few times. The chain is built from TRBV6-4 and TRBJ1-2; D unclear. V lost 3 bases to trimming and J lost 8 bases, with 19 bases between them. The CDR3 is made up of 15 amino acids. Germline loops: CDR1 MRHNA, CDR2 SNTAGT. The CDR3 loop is CASSDGNRGIGGYTF. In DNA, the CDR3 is TGTGCCAGCAGTGATGGAAACCGGGGTATAGGGGGCTACACCTTC.

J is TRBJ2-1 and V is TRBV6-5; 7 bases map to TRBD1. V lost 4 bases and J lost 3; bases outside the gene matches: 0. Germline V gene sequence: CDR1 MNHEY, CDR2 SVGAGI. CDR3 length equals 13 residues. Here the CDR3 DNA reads TGTGCCAGCAGTTGGACAGGCTACAATGAGCAGTTCTTC. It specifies CASSWTGYNEQFF.

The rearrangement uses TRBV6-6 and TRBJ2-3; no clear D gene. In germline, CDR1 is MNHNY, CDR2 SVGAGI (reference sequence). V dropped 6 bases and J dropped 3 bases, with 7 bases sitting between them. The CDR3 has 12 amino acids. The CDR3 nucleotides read TGTGCCAGCAGCCCAGGTACAGATACGCAGTATTTT. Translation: CASSPGTDTQYF.

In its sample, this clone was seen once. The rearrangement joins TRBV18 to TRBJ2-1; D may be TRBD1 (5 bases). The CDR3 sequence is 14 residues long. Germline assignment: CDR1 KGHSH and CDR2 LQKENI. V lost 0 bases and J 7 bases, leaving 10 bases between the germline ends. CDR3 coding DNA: TGTGCCAGCTCACCACCCGCAGGGTGGAATGAGCAGTTCTTC. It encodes CASSPPAGWNEQFF.

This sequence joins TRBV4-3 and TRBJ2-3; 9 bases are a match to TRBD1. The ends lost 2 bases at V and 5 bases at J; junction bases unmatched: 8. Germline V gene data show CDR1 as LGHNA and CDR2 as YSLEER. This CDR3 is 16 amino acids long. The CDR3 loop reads CASSQPGTGSGDTQYF. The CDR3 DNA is TGCGCCAGCAGCCAACCCGGGACAGGGAGTGGAGATACGCAGTATTTT.

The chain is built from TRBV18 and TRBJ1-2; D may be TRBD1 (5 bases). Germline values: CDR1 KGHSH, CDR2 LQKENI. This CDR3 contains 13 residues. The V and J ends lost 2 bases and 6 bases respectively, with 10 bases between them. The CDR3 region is CASSPSRDDGYTF. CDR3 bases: TGTGCCAGCTCACCAAGCAGGGATGATGGCTACACCTTC. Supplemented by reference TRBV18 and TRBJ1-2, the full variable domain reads NAGVMQNPRHLVRRRGQEARLRCSPMKGHSHVYWYRQLPEEGLKFMVYLQKENIIDESGMPKERFSAEFPKEGPSILRIQQVVRGDSAAYFCASSPSRDDGYTFGSGTRLTVV.

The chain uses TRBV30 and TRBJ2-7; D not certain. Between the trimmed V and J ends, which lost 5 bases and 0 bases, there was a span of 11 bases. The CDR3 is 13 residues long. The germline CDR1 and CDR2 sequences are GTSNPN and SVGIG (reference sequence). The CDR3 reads CAWERMSSYEQYF. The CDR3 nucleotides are TGTGCCTGGGAACGCATGAGCTCCTACGAGCAGTACTTC. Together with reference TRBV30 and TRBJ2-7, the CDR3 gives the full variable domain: SQTIHQWPATLVQPVGSPLSLECTVEGTSNPNLYWYRQAAGRGLQLLFYSVGIGQISSEVPQNLSASRPQDRQFILSSKKLLLSDSGFYLCAWERMSSYEQYFGPGTRLTVT.

The CDR3 sequence: CASSGDGDEQFF. CDR3 DNA sequence: TGTGCCAGCAGTGGGGACGGGGATGAGCAGTTCTTC. The rearrangement links TRBV2 to TRBJ2-1; D may correspond to TRBD1 or TRBD2 (5 bases each). The CDR3 runs to 12 residues. Germline loops: CDR1 SNHLY, CDR2 FYNNEI. The V end lost 4 bases, the J end lost 8 bases, and 9 bases lay between the germline ends.

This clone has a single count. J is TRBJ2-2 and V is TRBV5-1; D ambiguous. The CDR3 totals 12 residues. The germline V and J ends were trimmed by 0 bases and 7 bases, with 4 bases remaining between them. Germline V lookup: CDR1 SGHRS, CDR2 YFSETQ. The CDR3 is CASSLVGGELFF. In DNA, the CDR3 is TGCGCCAGCAGCTTGGTGGGCGGGGAGCTGTTTTTT.